The T cell receptor (beta chain) described here comes from a study of post-analysis software for immune sequencing data. For the study at large: Included courses were relapsing-remitting and secondary progressive multiple sclerosis; progressive-relapsing multiple sclerosis was also included. General study points: Controls had lower frequencies than patients of 4 or 5 TRBV segments, which included TRBV5-6, TRBV5-1 and TRBV20-1. Patients with multiple sclerosis recorded significantly lower normalized Chao1 diversity than controls, the study found. Samples sharing a preparation batch grouped tightly together when assessed by F measure.

This clonotype was found a few times. The target antigen is unknown. The TCR beta cDNA libraries contained unique molecular identifiers. The T cell input of 1 to 10 million gave about 500,000 cDNA molecules. TCRdb reanalysed the PCR reads using MiXCR and keeps one entry per CDR3 protein. Counted here are 650,000 to 900,000 distinct CDR3 sequences, approximately 44% occurring once; the ten biggest clones make up roughly 4.9%. The CDR3 is 12 residues long. The germline V and J ends were trimmed by 11 bases and 4 bases, with 15 bases remaining between them. CDR1 and CDR2 (germline): ENHRY, SYGVKD. The sample was blood. V is TRBV10-3 and J is TRBJ2-7; perhaps D is TRBD1 or TRBD2 (5 bases each). The clonotype comes from a girl aged 10 to 17 with multiple sclerosis. CDR3 in DNA: TGTGCCGTCCGGGACGCCCAATACGAGCAGTACTTC. This codes for CAVRDAQYEQYF.